This T cell receptor beta chain was retrieved from a study of shared clonotypes between healthy human individuals. Whole-study context: A couple of female and a few male donors aged 18 to 49 were enrolled.

Splitting of each subset's genomic DNA was done evenly across several immunoSEQ plates. Sequenced by immunoSEQ multiplex PCR; TCRdb stores in-frame clones only, minus some. The sample lists approximately 100,000 clones; 65% to 75% were seen once. Points from the study as a whole: What limited the represented genetic and exposure-history diversity was the small number of donors.

This clone was observed once. The antigen is not known. The receptor's source is a woman aged 30 to 39 in good health. The sequenced sample consisted of memory CD8+ T cells sorted from blood. Subset in this sample: CD45RO+ cells pooled with CCR7-negative TemRA cells.

This CDR3 reads CASSPFPRGGYTF. CDR3 coding DNA: TGTGCCAGCAGCCCCTTTCCCCGGGGCGGCTACACCTTC. The V gene is TRBV9, the J gene TRBJ1-2; TRBD1 might be the D (5 bases). Germline V CDR1 and CDR2: SGDLS, YYNGEE. V lost 4 bases and J 8 bases, leaving 15 bases between the germline ends. This CDR3 region has 13 residues.